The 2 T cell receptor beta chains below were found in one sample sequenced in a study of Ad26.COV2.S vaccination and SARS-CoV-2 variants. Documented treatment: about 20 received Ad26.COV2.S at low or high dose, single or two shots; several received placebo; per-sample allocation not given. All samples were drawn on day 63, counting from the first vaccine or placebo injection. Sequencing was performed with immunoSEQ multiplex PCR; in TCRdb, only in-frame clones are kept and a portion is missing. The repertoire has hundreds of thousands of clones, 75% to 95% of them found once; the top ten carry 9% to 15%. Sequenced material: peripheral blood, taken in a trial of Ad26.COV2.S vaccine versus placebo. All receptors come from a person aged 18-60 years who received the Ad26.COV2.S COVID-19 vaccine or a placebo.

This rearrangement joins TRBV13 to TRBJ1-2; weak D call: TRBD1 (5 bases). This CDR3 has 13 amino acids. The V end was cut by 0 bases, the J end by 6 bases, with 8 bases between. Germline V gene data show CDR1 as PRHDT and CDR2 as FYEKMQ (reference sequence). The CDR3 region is CASSLGRADGYTF. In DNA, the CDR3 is TGTGCCAGCAGCTTAGGCAGGGCGGATGGCTACACCTTC.

The CDR3 here is CSAPSTGELFF. The CDR3 DNA sequence: TGCAGTGCTCCCTCCACCGGGGAGCTGTTTTTT. V is TRBV20-1 and J is TRBJ2-2; D unclear. V gave up 5 bases and J gave up 4 bases, with 5 bases separating them. From germline, CDR1 is DFQATT and CDR2 SNEGSKA (reference sequence). The CDR3 runs to 11 residues.